This T cell receptor beta chain was identified in a study of PD-1 and CTLA-4 blockade in melanoma. The CDR3 consists of 13 residues. V was trimmed by 2 bases and J by 2 bases, leaving 4 bases between them. The germline V gene has CDR1 MGHRA and CDR2 YSYEKL. Repertoires were generated with immunoSEQ multiplex PCR, while TCRdb's copy carries only in-frame clones and drops some. The data hold about 32,000 clones, with around 90% observed a single time. The source is a human donor with melanoma. The source material was CD8+ T cells from peripheral blood, sampled from a patient given anti-PD-1 treatment. The rearrangement joins TRBV4-1 to TRBJ2-1; D call uncertain. CDR3 DNA sequence: TGCGCCAGCAGCCAAACAGCCTACAATGAGCAGTTCTTC. This gives the protein CASSQTAYNEQFF.